This TCR beta chain was obtained from a study of blood T cell repertoires in COVID-19 (dated by TCRdb to 2019 to 2021). Notes on the research overall: Samples covering the acute and convalescent phases of COVID-19 were provided by collaborators in the United States, Italy and Spain. The prospective study material was composed of cDNA or gDNA derived from T cells, B-cell-depleted T cells, or PBMCs. Deeply sampled blood TCRbeta repertoires from subjects exposed to, actively infected with, or recovered from COVID-19 were included in the dataset. The repertoires were released in a freely available public database meant as a resource for research on the immune response to SARS-CoV-2. The samples were drawn from two sources: the first 160 participants of the ongoing ImmuneRACE study, and 1,000 to 1,500 subjects contributed by 6 global collaborators. Sample metadata almost always included a de-identified subject ID, COVID-19 status, age in years and sex. Where HLA class I and class II types were available, the types were taken from metadata supplied by the sample provider, not from assay-based typing.

Via the germline V gene, CDR1 is SGHTA and CDR2 FQGNSA. The CDR3 holds 14 amino acids from the cysteine to the phenylalanine. The entry retains the CDR3 DNA only, 42 bases that are in frame from base 1. Trimming removed 5 bases from V and 4 bases from J, leaving 14 bases between the germline ends. The collaborating institutions used their own protocols to collect whole blood in K2EDTA tubes. For TCRbeta analysis, collaborator samples were shipped as frozen whole blood, as isolated PBMCs, or as DNA extracted from either sample type. The immunoSEQ Assay, a bias-controlled multiplex PCR, was used to amplify TCRbeta CDR3 regions from genomic DNA. The original pipeline was this. Within the assay, amplification of reference gene primers was used to estimate how many nucleated cells each sample contained. Sequence reads were collapsed and filtered to measure the absolute abundance of every unique TCRbeta CDR3 rearrangement. For each sample, productive Simpson clonality was calculated by taking the square root of Simpson's diversity index across productive rearrangements. TCRdb carries this immuneACCESS record with in-frame sequences only. Its versions omit some clonotypes, under half of them owing to an unresolved V gene in the studies checked, with the rest unexplained. Clonal size and the V and J genes are those of that table, whereas D and trimming came from the DNA. Within this sample are about 97,000 clones, with around 85% of them counted one time only. Together, the top ten hold about 1.8% of the sample.

Overall results and qualifications from the work: Clinical and demographic metadata were provided uncurated, with the amount varying by source and participant.

This clone is a singleton in its sample. Its antigen has not been determined. One base away there is no much larger clone; base qualities are not given. Other DNA sequences in this specimen translate into the identical CDR3. The clonotype originates from a woman between 70 and 85 years old with active or convalescent COVID-19. The sample comprised peripheral blood. The rearrangement combines TRBV7-2 with TRBJ2-5; TRBD2 could be the D gene, as 7 bases match. The CDR3 has the sequence CASSPRGGRETQYF. The bases are TGTGCCAGCAGCCCAAGGGGGGGCAGAGAGACCCAGTACTTC.